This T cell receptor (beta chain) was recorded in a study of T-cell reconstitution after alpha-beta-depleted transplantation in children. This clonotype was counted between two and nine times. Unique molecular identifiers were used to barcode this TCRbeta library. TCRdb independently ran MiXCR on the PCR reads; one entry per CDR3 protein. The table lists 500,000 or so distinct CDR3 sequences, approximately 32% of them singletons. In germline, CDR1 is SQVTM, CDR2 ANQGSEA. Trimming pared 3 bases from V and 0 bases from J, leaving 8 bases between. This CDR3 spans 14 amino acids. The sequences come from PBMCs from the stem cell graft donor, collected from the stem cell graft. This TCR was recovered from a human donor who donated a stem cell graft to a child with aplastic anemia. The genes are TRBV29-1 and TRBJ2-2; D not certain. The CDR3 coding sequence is TGCAGCGTTGATACGGATACGAACACCGGGGAGCTGTTTTTT. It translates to CSVDTDTNTGELFF.